Each of the 13 T cell receptor beta chains below was sequenced from the same sample in a study of CD8+CD57+ T cells in acquired aplastic anemia. Both TCR beta VDJ combination and CDR3 sequence profiling were carried out. Genomic DNA was the template for this profiling. TCRdb re-analysed the reads in MiXCR, keeping a single row per CDR3 protein. Of about 180,000 distinct CDR3 sequences in the sample, roughly 65% are singletons; the top ten hold under 45%. In patients chosen for sequencing, flow cytometry had shown CD8+CD57+ cell expansion. Sequencing used sorted CD4+, CD8+, or CD8+CD57+ T cells (not recorded which) from PBMCs. The receptors were sampled from a human donor with aplastic anemia.

V gene TRBV7-9 combines with J gene TRBJ2-5; D is possibly TRBD1 (5 bases). CDR3 length: 15 residues. Germline V gives CDR1 SEHNR, CDR2 FQNEAQ (reference sequence). Trimming pared 5 bases from V and 2 bases from J, leaving 15 bases between. The CDR3 spells CASSQPLDRQETQYF. The CDR3 DNA sequence: TGTGCCAGCAGCCAACCCCTCGACAGACAAGAGACCCAGTACTTC.

V gene TRBV12-3 or TRBV12-4 combines with J gene TRBJ2-5; 9 nucleotides agree with TRBD2. The J segment lost 5 bases and the V segment lost 5 bases, leaving 18 bases of the junction unmatched. This CDR3 contains 18 residues. The CDR3 is CASSPEGANSGRRETQYF. The CDR3 DNA follows: TGTGCCAGCAGTCCGGAAGGGGCCAATAGCGGGAGAAGGGAGACCCAGTACTTC.

The chain is built from TRBV5-1 and TRBJ1-1, with D perhaps matching TRBD1 (6 bases). This CDR3 region has 13 residues. With 1 base removed from V and 5 bases from J, the gap between germline ends came to 9 bases. Germline V gives CDR1 SGHRS, CDR2 YFSETQ. The chain's CDR3 is CASSLQGPTEAFF. The CDR3 DNA sequence: TGCGCCAGCAGCTTGCAGGGGCCTACTGAAGCTTTCTTT. The variable domain in full, completed from reference TRBV5-1 and TRBJ1-1, reads KAGVTQTPRYLIKTRGQQVTLSCSPISGHRSVSWYQQTPGQGLQFLFEYFSETQRNKGNFPGRFSGRQFSNSRSEMNVSTLELGDSALYLCASSLQGPTEAFFGQGTRLTVV.

V and J are TRBV5-4 and TRBJ2-2, with 14 nucleotides matching TRBD2. This CDR3 is 18 amino acids long. The J segment lost 1 base and the V segment lost 3 bases, leaving 5 bases of the junction unmatched. From germline, CDR1 is SGHNT and CDR2 YYREEE (reference sequence). The CDR3 DNA is TGTGCCAGCAGCTCCGGACTAGCGGGGGGCCTGAACACCGGGGAGCTGTTTTTT. Protein: CASSSGLAGGLNTGELFF.

This clonotype was detected a few times. The rearrangement uses TRBV5-5 and TRBJ2-7; possible D gene TRBD2, 5 bases. Germline-derived CDR1 and CDR2 are SGHKS and YYEKEE (reference sequence). Trimming left V 3 bases short and J 12 bases short, with 19 bases between. The CDR3 extends over 13 amino acids. CDR3 in DNA: TGTGCCAGCAGCTCGAAGATGGACTGGGATCGGTACTTC. This codes for CASSSKMDWDRYF.

The sample holds a few counts of this clonotype. The rearrangement uses TRBV2 and TRBJ2-7; 11 bases fit TRBD2. The CDR3 is 15 amino acids. Germline-derived CDR1 and CDR2 are SNHLY and FYNNEI. Trimming took 4 bases from V and 4 from J; bases not matched to a gene: 6. This chain's CDR3 is CASSGTSGSSYEQYF. CDR3 coding DNA: TGTGCCAGCAGTGGAACTAGCGGGAGTTCTTACGAGCAGTACTTC.

This clonotype was picked up many times. This chain connects TRBV24-1 to TRBJ2-2; 8 positions match TRBD2. CDR1 is KGHDR and CDR2 is SFDVKD in the germline V gene. V shed 1 base and J 0 bases; nucleotides not matched to a gene: 3. The CDR3 spans 17 residues. DNA for the CDR3: TGTGCCACCAGTGATTTAACTAGCGGAACGAACACCGGGGAGCTGTTTTTT. The encoded protein is CATSDLTSGTNTGELFF.

Comment on this clonotype: This clone may be a read error of a much larger clone one base away. This chain joins TRBV4-1 and TRBJ2-1; 7 nucleotides line up with TRBD1. This CDR3 comprises 16 residues. In germline, CDR1 is MGHRA, CDR2 YSYEKL. CDR3 in amino acids: CVSSQGIEQGYNEQFF. In nucleotides, the CDR3 is TGCGTCAGCAGCCAAGGTATAGAACAGGGGTACAATGAGCAGTTCTTC.

This clonotype was counted many times. V usage is TRBV13 and J usage is TRBJ2-2; TRBD2 matches at 8 bases. The CDR3 extends over 15 amino acids. Germline values: CDR1 PRHDT, CDR2 FYEKMQ (reference sequence). V was clipped by 4 bases and J by 6 bases; unmatched bases: 7. The CDR3: CASSSTGRGAGELFF. CDR3 coding DNA: TGTGCCAGCAGCTCCACAGGGCGGGGGGCCGGGGAGCTGTTTTTT.

A few counts support this clonotype. The V call is TRBV15, the J call TRBJ2-3; the D is unclear. This CDR3 comprises 13 residues. Germline V gives CDR1 LNHNV, CDR2 YYDKDF (reference sequence). Trimming stripped 0 bases from V and 3 bases from J, with 4 bases between. CDR3: CATSRDPTDTQYF. CDR3 DNA: TGTGCCACCAGCAGAGATCCGACAGATACGCAGTATTTT.

The CDR3 nucleotides are TGCAGTGCTAGAGACGAAAAACTAGCGGGAGACTACGAGCAGTACTTC. Its translation is CSARDEKLAGDYEQYF. The genes are TRBV20-1 and TRBJ2-7; 11 bases fit TRBD2. The CDR3 is 16 amino acids. With 0 bases clipped from V and 3 bases from J, the junction kept 7 bases outside the gene matches. Germline loops: CDR1 DFQATT, CDR2 SNEGSKA (reference sequence).

This chain joins TRBV25-1 and TRBJ1-3; TRBD1 might be the D (6 bases). V gave up 1 base and J gave up 10 bases, with 20 bases separating them. CDR1 is MGHDK, CDR2 SYGVNS, per germline. This CDR3 is built from 16 residues. The CDR3 DNA reads TGTGCCAGCAGTGAATTGGTGGGGGACACCACGACAACCATATATTTT. Amino acids: CASSELVGDTTTTIYF.

In this sample, this clonotype turned up once. This rearrangement joins TRBV20-1 to TRBJ1-5, with D possibly TRBD1 on 6 matching bases. V was pared by 4 bases and J by 0 bases, with 10 bases between. CDR1 and CDR2 (germline): DFQATT, SNEGSKA (reference sequence). This CDR3 is 14 amino acids long. In DNA, the CDR3 is TGCAGTGCTACCCGGGACAATAGCAATCAGCCCCAGCATTTT. This translates into CSATRDNSNQPQHF.